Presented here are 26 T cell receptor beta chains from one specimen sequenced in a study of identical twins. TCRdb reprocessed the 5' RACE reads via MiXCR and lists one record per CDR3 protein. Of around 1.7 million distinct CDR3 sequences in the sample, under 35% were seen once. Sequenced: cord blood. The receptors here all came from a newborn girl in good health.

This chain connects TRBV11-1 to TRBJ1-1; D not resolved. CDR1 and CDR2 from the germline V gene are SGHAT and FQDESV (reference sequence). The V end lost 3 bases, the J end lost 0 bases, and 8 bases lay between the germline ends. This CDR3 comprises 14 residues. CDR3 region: CASSFPRMNTEAFF. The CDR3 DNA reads TGTGCCAGCAGCTTCCCACGGATGAACACTGAAGCTTTCTTT. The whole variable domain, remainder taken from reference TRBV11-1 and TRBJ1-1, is EAEVAQSPRYKITEKSQAVAFWCDPISGHATLYWYRQILGQGPELLVQFQDESVVDDSQLPKDRFSAERLKGVDSTLKIQPAELGDSAMYLCASSFPRMNTEAFFGQGTRLTVV.

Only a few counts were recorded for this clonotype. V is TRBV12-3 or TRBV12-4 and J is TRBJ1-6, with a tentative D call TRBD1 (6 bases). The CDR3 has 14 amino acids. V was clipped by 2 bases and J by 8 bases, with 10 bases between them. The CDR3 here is CASSLRGLDSPLHF. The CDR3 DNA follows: TGTGCCAGCAGTTTAAGGGGGTTAGATTCACCCCTCCACTTT.

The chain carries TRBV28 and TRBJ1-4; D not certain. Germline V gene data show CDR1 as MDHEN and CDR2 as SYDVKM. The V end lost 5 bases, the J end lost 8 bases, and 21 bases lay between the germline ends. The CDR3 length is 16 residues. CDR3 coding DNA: TGTGCCAGCAGTCCATTCGAAGCGGGGAAGCGGGAAAAACTGTTTTTT. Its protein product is CASSPFEAGKREKLFF. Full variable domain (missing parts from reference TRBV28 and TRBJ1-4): DVKVTQSSRYLVKRTGEKVFLECVQDMDHENMFWYRQDPGLGLRLIYFSYDVKMKEKGDIPEGYSVSREKKERFSLILESASTNQTSMYLCASSPFEAGKREKLFFGSGTQLSVL.

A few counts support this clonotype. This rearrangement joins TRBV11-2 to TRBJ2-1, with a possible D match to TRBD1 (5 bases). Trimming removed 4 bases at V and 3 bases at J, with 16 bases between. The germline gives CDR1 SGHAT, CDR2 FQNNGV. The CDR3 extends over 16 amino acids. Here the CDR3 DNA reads TGTGCCAGCAGCTACCCTTGGGCAGGGCTCTACAATGAGCAGTTCTTC. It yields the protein CASSYPWAGLYNEQFF.

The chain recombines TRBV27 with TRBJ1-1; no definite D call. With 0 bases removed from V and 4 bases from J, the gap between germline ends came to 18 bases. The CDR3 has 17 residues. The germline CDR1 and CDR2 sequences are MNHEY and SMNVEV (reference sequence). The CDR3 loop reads CASSLSPQALLFTEAFF. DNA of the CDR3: TGTGCCAGCAGTTTATCCCCGCAAGCCCTTCTATTCACTGAAGCTTTCTTT.

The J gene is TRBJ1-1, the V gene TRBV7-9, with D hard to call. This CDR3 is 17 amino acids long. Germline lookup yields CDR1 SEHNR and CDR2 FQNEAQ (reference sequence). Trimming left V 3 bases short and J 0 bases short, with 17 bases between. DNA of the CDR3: TGTGCCAGCAGCTTCTCAACCACCCGTCCCGTGAACACTGAAGCTTTCTTT. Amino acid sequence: CASSFSTTRPVNTEAFF.

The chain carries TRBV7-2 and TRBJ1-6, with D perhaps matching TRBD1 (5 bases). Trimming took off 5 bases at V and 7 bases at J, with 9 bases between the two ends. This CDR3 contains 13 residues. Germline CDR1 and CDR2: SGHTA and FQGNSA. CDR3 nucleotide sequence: TGTGCCAGCAGCGTGACAGCGAATTCACCCCTCCACTTT. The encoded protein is CASSVTANSPLHF.

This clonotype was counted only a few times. CDR3 nucleotides: TGTGCCAGCAGCTTTGTGGCGGCCCTCTCCTACAATGAGCAGTTCTTC. Protein: CASSFVAALSYNEQFF. The chain employs TRBV7-2 and TRBJ2-1; no definite D call. V lost 3 bases and J lost 0, with 12 bases in between. CDR3 length equals 16 residues. In germline, CDR1 is SGHTA, CDR2 FQGNSA.

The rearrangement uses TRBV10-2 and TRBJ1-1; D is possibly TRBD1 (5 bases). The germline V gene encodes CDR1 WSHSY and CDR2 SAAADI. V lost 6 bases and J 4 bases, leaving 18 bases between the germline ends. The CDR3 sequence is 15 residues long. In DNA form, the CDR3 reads TGCGCCAGCAGCCAGACCAGGGTTTCTGTCACTGAAGCTTTCTTT. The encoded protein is CASSQTRVSVTEAFF.

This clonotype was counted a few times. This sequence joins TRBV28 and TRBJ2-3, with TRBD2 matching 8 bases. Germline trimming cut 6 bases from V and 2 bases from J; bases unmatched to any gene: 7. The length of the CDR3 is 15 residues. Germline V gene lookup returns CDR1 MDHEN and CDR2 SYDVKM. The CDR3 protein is CASRPLAGITDTQYF. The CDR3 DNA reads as TGTGCCAGCAGACCTTTAGCGGGAATCACAGATACGCAGTATTTT.

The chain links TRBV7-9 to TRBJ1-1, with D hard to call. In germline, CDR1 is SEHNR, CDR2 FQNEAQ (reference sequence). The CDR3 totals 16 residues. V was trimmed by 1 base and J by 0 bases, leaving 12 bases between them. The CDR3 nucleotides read TGTGCCAGCAGCTTAGGAAGGGTATTTTTGAACACTGAAGCTTTCTTT. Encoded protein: CASSLGRVFLNTEAFF. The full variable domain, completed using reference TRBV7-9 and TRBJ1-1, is DTGVSQNPRHKITKRGQNVTFRCDPISEHNRLYWYRQTLGQGPEFLTYFQNEAQLEKSRLLSDRFSAERPKGSFSTLEIQRTEQGDSAMYLCASSLGRVFLNTEAFFGQGTRLTVV.

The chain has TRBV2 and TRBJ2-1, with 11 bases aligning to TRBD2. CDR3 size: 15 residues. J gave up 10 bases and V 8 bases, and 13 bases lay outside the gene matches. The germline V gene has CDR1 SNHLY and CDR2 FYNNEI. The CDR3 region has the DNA TGTGCCAGCTCGGGGACTAGCGGACTCTCCTACGAGCAGTTCTTC. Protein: CASSGTSGLSYEQFF.

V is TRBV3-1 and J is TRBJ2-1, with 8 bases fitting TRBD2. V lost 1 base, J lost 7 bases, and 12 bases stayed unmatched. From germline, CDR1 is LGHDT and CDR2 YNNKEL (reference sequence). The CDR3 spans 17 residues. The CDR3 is CASSQASVGRALNEQFF. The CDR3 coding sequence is TGTGCCAGCAGCCAAGCCAGCGTCGGGAGGGCCTTGAATGAGCAGTTCTTC.

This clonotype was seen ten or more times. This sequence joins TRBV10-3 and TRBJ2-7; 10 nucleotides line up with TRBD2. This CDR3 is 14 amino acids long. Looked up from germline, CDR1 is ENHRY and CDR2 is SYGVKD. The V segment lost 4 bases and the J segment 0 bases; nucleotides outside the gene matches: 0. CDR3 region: CAISGTSGSYEQYF. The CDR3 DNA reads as TGTGCCATCAGTGGGACTAGCGGCTCCTACGAGCAGTACTTC.

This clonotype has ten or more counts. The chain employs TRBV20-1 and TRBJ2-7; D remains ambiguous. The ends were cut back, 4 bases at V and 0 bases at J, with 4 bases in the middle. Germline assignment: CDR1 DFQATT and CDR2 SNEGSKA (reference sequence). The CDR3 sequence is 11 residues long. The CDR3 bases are TGCAGTGCTATAGACTCCTACGAGCAGTACTTC. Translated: CSAIDSYEQYF.

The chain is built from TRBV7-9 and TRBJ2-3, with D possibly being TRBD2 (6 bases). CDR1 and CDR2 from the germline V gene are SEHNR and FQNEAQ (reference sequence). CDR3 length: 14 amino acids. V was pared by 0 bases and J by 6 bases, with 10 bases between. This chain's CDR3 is CASSLAAAGDTQYF. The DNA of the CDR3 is TGTGCCAGCAGCTTAGCCGCGGCGGGGGATACGCAGTATTTT. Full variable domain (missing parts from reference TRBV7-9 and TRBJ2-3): DTGVSQNPRHKITKRGQNVTFRCDPISEHNRLYWYRQTLGQGPEFLTYFQNEAQLEKSRLLSDRFSAERPKGSFSTLEIQRTEQGDSAMYLCASSLAAAGDTQYFGPGTRLTVL.

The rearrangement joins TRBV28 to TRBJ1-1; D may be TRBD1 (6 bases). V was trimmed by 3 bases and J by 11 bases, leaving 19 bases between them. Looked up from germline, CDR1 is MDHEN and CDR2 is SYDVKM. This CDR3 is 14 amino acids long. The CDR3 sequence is CASSLPKGGGSAFF. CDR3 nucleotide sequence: TGTGCCAGCAGTTTGCCTAAGGGAGGGGGTAGCGCTTTCTTT.

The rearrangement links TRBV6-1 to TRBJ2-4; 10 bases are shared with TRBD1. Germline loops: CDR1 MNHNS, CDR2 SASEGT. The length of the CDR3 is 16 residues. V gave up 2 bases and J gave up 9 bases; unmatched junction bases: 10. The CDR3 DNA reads TGTGCCAGCAGTGAAAAATTCGGGGACAGGGGCGGCATTCAGTACTTC. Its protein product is CASSEKFGDRGGIQYF.

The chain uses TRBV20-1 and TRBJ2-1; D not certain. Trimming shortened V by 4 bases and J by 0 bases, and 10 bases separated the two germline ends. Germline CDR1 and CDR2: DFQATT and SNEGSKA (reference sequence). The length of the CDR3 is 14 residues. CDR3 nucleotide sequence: TGCAGTGCTAACCCACGGAGCTCCTACAATGAGCAGTTCTTC. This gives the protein CSANPRSSYNEQFF.

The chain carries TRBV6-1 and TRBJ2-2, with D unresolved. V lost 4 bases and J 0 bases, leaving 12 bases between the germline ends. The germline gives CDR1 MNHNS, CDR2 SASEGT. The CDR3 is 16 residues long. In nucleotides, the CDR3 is TGTGCCAGCAGTGCTTACAGCCACGCGAACACCGGGGAGCTGTTTTTT. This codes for CASSAYSHANTGELFF.

The CDR3, as DNA: TGCAGTGCAGGGGGTGCGAATGAAAAACTGTTTTTT. It encodes CSAGGANEKLFF. The genes are TRBV20-1 and TRBJ1-4, with D possibly TRBD1 on 6 matching bases. Trimming pared 6 bases from V and 5 bases from J, leaving 10 bases between. Germline V gene lookup returns CDR1 DFQATT and CDR2 SNEGSKA (reference sequence). The CDR3 loop spans 12 amino acids.

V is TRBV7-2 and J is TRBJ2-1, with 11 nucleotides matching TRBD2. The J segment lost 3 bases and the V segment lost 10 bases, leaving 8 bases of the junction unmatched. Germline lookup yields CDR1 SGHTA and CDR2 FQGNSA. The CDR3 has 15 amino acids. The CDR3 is CATVTGTSGYNEQFF. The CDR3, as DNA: TGTGCCACGGTGACCGGGACTAGCGGCTACAATGAGCAGTTCTTC.

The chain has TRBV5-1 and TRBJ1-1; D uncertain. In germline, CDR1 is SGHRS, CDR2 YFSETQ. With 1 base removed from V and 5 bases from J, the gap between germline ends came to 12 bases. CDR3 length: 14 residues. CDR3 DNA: TGCGCCAGCAGCTTGCGGGATATAACTACTGAAGCTTTCTTT. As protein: CASSLRDITTEAFF.

The CDR3 bases are TGTGCCAGCAGCGGACGACAGGGAAAGATGAACACTGAAGCTTTCTTT. It encodes CASSGRQGKMNTEAFF. The gene calls are TRBV21-1 and TRBJ1-1; the table's D call, TRBD1, has no DNA check behind it. TRBV21-1 is classified as a pseudogene. There are 16 residues in the CDR3.

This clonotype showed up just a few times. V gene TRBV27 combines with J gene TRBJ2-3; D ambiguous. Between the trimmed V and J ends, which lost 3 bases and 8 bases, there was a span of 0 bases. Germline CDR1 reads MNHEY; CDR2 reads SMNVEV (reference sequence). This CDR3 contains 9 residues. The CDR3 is CASSFTQYF. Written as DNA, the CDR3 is TGTGCCAGCAGTTTTACGCAGTATTTT.

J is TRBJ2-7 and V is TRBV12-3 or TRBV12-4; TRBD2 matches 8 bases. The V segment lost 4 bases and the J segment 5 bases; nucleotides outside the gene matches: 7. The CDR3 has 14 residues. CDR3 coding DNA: TGTGCCAGCAGTTCCCGTAGCGGGACCGACGAGCAGTACTTC. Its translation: CASSSRSGTDEQYF.